This T cell receptor (beta chain) appears in the sequencing data of a study of T cells after posttransplantation cyclophosphamide. Study results and caveats: Tissue-infiltrating T cells from skin or gut overlapped little with blood T cells.

For this clone: Its antigen is undetermined.

Method: immunoSEQ multiplex PCR; TCRdb's copy keeps in-frame clones and lacks some. The profile shows some 5,400 clones, around 92% of them singletons. The sequence was collected from a woman aged 55-75 years in good health, CMV-negative, and a related stem cell transplant donor. Sample: CD4+ T cells sorted from bone marrow.

The CDR3 coding sequence is TGCGCCAGCAGCTTGGGGGGAGCCGGTGAGCAGTTCTTC. Its protein product is CASSLGGAGEQFF. The chain has TRBV5-1 and TRBJ2-1; tentative D call: TRBD2 (5 bases). This CDR3 has 13 residues. The germline V and J ends were trimmed by 0 bases and 9 bases, with 10 bases remaining between them. Germline CDR1 reads SGHRS; CDR2 reads YFSETQ.